This TCR beta chain was sequenced for a study of T cell clonality in common variable immunodeficiency. Equal genomic DNA amounts from CVID and control samples were sequenced. Measured with immunoSEQ multiplex PCR; TCRdb has only the in-frame clones, and not every one. The profile covers over 11,000 clones, none occurring a single time. Overall study results and limits: In common variable immunodeficiency, TCR beta chains reportedly carried fewer deletions and N-nucleotide insertions.

From germline, CDR1 is LNHDA and CDR2 SQIVND (reference sequence). The CDR3 is made up of 15 amino acids. The V and J ends lost 5 bases and 5 bases, in that order; junction bases with no gene match: 4. Only a few counts were recorded for this clone. Its specificity is not known. The CDR3 end is not reached by the read, which stops 3 residues before it; the germline J gene fills it in. CVID meant reduced serum IgG, IgA and/or IgM plus specific antibody deficiency. This receptor was obtained from a human donor with common variable immunodeficiency. This chain joins TRBV19 and TRBJ1-5; 12 bases fit TRBD1. Sequenced input: peripheral blood mononuclear cells. This CDR3 reads CASSPGQGADQPQHF. Incomplete CDR3 DNA: TGTGCCAGTAGTCCGGGACAGGGGGCGGATCAGCCC.